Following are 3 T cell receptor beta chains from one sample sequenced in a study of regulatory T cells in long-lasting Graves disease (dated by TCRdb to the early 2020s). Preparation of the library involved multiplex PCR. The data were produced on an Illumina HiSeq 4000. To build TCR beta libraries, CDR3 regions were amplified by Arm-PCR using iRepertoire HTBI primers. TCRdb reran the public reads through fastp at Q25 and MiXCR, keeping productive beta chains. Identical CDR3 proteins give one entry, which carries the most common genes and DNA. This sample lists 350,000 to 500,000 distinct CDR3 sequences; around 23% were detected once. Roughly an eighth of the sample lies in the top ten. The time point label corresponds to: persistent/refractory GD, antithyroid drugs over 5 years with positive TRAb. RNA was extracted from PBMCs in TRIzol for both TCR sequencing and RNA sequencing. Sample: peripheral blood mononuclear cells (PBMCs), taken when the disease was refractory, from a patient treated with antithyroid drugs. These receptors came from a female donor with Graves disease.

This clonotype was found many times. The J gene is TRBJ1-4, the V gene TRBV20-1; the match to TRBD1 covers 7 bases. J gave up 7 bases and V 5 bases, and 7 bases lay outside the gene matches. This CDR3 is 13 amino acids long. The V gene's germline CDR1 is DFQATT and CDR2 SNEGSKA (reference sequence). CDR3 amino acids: CSAGQVLGEKLFF. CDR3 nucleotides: TGCAGTGCTGGACAGGTCTTGGGTGAAAAACTGTTTTTT.

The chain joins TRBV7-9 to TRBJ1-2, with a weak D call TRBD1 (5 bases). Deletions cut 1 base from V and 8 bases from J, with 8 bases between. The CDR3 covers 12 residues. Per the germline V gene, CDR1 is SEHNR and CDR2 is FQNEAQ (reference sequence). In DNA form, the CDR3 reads TGTGCCAGCAGCTTAGGTCGGGGCGGCTACACCTTC. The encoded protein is CASSLGRGGYTF.

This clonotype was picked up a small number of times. The CDR3 region has the DNA TGTGCCAGCAACAAACAAGGTCGAGGGGGCTACGAGCAGTACTTC. Its translation: CASNKQGRGGYEQYF. The rearrangement uses TRBV9 and TRBJ2-7; D might be TRBD1 (6 bases). Trimming removed 6 bases at V and 3 bases at J, with 19 bases between. Germline V gives CDR1 SGDLS, CDR2 YYNGEE. The CDR3 runs to 15 residues.